Each of the 17 T cell receptor beta chains below was sequenced from the same sample in a study of PD-L1 blockade in urothelial cancer. Profiled with immunoSEQ multiplex PCR; TCRdb holds only in-frame clones, not every one. The data hold about 24,000 clones, with around 90% observed a single time. The sample in question was PBMCs, obtained around atezolizumab (anti-PD-L1) treatment. The receptors stem from a man aged 50-59 years with urothelial cancer.

The CDR3 bases are TGTGCCTGGGCCACAGGGGGCCTTGGCAATCAGCCCCAGCATTTT. Translating gives CAWATGGLGNQPQHF. V is TRBV30 and J is TRBJ1-5; 9 bases align to TRBD1. The CDR3 covers 15 residues. V dropped 5 bases and J dropped 2; count of bases not matched to a gene: 7. Germline values: CDR1 GTSNPN, CDR2 SVGIG (reference sequence).

The gene calls are TRBV9 and TRBJ1-2, with 10 bases identical to TRBD1. The CDR3 is 15 residues long. Trimming removed 4 bases from V and 8 bases from J; junction bases left unmatched: 11. Germline V gene data show CDR1 as SGDLS and CDR2 as YYNGEE. The CDR3 DNA reads as TGTGCCAGCAGCCCATCCCCATGGGACAGGGGAGGCTACACCTTC. Protein sequence: CASSPSPWDRGGYTF.

This sequence joins TRBV25-1 and TRBJ1-6, with 7 bases lining up with TRBD1. In germline, CDR1 is MGHDK, CDR2 SYGVNS. CDR3 length: 15 amino acids. The junction had 4 bases not matched to a gene; V was cut back by 4 bases and J by 4 bases. CDR3 bases: TGTGCCAGCAGTGGGGGACAGCTGTATAATTCACCCCTCCACTTT. This translates into CASSGGQLYNSPLHF.

The J gene is TRBJ2-3, the V gene TRBV19; 7 bases are a match to TRBD2. The germline V gene encodes CDR1 LNHDA and CDR2 SQIVND (reference sequence). The CDR3 consists of 14 residues. After removal of 4 bases from V and 4 bases from J, the junction contained 5 bases not matched to a gene. The CDR3 loop is CASSTVGGADTQYF. CDR3 bases: TGTGCCAGTAGTACCGTTGGGGGGGCAGATACGCAGTATTTT.

The table lists this clone with a count of one. V is TRBV5-4 and J is TRBJ2-1; tentatively, D is TRBD1 (7 bases). This CDR3 is built from 17 residues. Between the trimmed V and J ends, which lost 3 bases and 5 bases, there was a span of 21 bases. Germline V gives CDR1 SGHNT, CDR2 YYREEE (reference sequence). DNA of the CDR3: TGTGCCAGCAGCTCTACCGGAGGGGGCGCCGGTGACAATGAGCAGTTCTTC. Its protein product is CASSSTGGGAGDNEQFF.

In DNA, the CDR3 is TGTGCCAGCAGTAGACAAAGCTCTGGGGCCAACGTCCTGACTTTC. This codes for CASSRQSSGANVLTF. This chain joins TRBV11-2 and TRBJ2-6; D uncertain. V shed 6 bases and J shed 0 bases, with 9 bases lying between them. CDR1 SGHAT and CDR2 FQNNGV come from the germline V gene. CDR3 size: 15 residues.

Only a few counts were recorded for this clone. The chain employs TRBV28 and TRBJ1-5; 8 bases are a match to TRBD1. The CDR3 runs to 15 residues. V shed 5 bases, J shed 5 bases, and the junction held 8 bases outside the gene matches. Germline loops: CDR1 MDHEN, CDR2 SYDVKM. CDR3 loop: CASSGRTGWYQPQHF. CDR3 sequence (DNA): TGTGCCAGCAGTGGGAGGACAGGGTGGTATCAGCCCCAGCATTTT.

This chain links TRBV6-4 with TRBJ2-1, with 9 bases aligning to TRBD2. Trimming took 2 bases from V and 5 from J; bases not matched to a gene: 10. This CDR3 has 17 amino acids. CDR1 and CDR2 (germline): MRHNA, SNTAGT. As DNA, the CDR3 is TGTGCCAGCAGTGACGAGTTGGGACTAGCAACCCACAATGAGCAGTTCTTC. Protein: CASSDELGLATHNEQFF.

This clone was recorded a few times. This rearrangement joins TRBV6-6 to TRBJ1-5, with a tentative D call TRBD1 (6 bases). In germline, CDR1 is MNHNY, CDR2 SVGAGI (reference sequence). The CDR3 length is 14 residues. Deletions cut 6 bases from V and 4 bases from J, with 13 bases between. The CDR3 DNA reads as TGTGCCAGCAGCGCCCCAGGGGCAAATCAGCCCCAGCATTTT. Its translation is CASSAPGANQPQHF.

This clone was counted only a few times. The chain recombines TRBV19 with TRBJ1-2, with 7 bases lining up with TRBD1. CDR1 is LNHDA, CDR2 SQIVND, per germline (reference sequence). Losses at the gene ends were 10 bases for V and 5 bases for J; bases not matched to a gene: 13. This CDR3 region has 14 residues. The CDR3: CATFRTGLGYGYTF. The CDR3 DNA reads TGTGCCACCTTCAGGACAGGCCTGGGGTATGGCTACACCTTC.

The genes are TRBV4-1 and TRBJ1-2; tentative D call: TRBD1 (6 bases). The germline V gene has CDR1 MGHRA and CDR2 YSYEKL. Trimming left V 0 bases short and J 0 bases short, with 8 bases between. The CDR3 extends over 15 amino acids. CDR3 amino acids: CASSQEGQTNYGYTF. The CDR3 nucleotides read TGCGCCAGCAGCCAAGAGGGACAAACTAACTATGGCTACACCTTC.

This rearrangement joins TRBV6-5 to TRBJ2-1; D perhaps matches TRBD1 (5 bases). Germline V gene lookup returns CDR1 MNHEY and CDR2 SVGAGI. CDR3 length: 11 amino acids. V was shortened by 5 bases and J by 15 bases, with 14 bases between the two germline ends. This chain's CDR3 is CASSNDQGRFF. CDR3 DNA: TGTGCCAGCAGTAACGACCAGGGCAGGTTCTTC.

This clone has just one count. V usage is TRBV6-5 and J usage is TRBJ1-2; a weak D match, TRBD1 (6 bases). Germline V gene sequence: CDR1 MNHEY, CDR2 SVGAGI. The V end lost 2 bases, the J end lost 4 bases, and 14 bases lay between the germline ends. The CDR3 contains 15 residues. This CDR3 reads CASSYTWGHGYGYTF. The CDR3 DNA sequence: TGTGCCAGCAGTTACACATGGGGACATGGCTATGGCTACACCTTC.

In DNA, the CDR3 is TGTGCCAGCAGCTTAGACAGGGATGGGACTGAAGCTTTCTTT. Residues: CASSLDRDGTEAFF. The chain is built from TRBV7-9 and TRBJ1-1; perhaps TRBD1 as D (6 bases). Trimming left V 1 base short and J 5 bases short, with 11 bases between. This CDR3 is 14 amino acids long. Germline loops: CDR1 SEHNR, CDR2 FQNEAQ (reference sequence).

The chain carries TRBV28 and TRBJ2-2; a weak D match, TRBD1 (6 bases). The length of the CDR3 is 15 residues. Per the germline V gene, CDR1 is MDHEN and CDR2 is SYDVKM. The germline V and J ends were trimmed by 5 bases and 0 bases, with 10 bases remaining between them. DNA for the CDR3: TGTGCCAGCAGTCCCGGGACACCGAACACCGGGGAGCTGTTTTTT. Translating gives CASSPGTPNTGELFF.

The V call is TRBV7-9, the J call TRBJ2-1, with D hard to call. This CDR3 comprises 14 residues. Trimming took 3 bases from V and 7 from J, leaving 13 bases between them. The germline V gene encodes CDR1 SEHNR and CDR2 FQNEAQ (reference sequence). In nucleotides, the CDR3 is TGTGCCAGCAGCTTTGCTAACCCCTCGAATGAGCAGTTCTTC. This encodes CASSFANPSNEQFF.

The rearrangement links TRBV4-2 to TRBJ2-1; TRBD1 agrees at 7 bases. Germline-derived CDR1 and CDR2 are LGHNA and YNFKEQ. V shed 4 bases and J 7 bases; nucleotides not matched to a gene: 7. The CDR3 length is 14 residues. This CDR3 is CASSLIWTGNEQFF. The DNA for the CDR3 is TGTGCCAGCAGCCTAATATGGACAGGAAATGAGCAGTTCTTC.